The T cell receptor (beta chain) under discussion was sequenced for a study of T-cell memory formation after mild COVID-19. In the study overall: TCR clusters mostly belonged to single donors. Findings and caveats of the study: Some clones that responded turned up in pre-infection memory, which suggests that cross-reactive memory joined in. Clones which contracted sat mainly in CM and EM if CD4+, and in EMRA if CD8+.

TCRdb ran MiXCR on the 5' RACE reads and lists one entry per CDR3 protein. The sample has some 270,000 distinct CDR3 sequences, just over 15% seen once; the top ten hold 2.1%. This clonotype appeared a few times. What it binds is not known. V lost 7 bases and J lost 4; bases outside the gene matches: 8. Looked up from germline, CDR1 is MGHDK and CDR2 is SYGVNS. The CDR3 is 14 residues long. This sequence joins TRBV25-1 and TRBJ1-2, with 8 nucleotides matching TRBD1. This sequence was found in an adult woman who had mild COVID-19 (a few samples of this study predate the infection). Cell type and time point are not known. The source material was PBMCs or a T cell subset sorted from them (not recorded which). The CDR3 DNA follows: TGTGCCAGCAACGCCGGGACAGGCGCCTATGGCTACACCTTC. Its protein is CASNAGTGAYGYTF.